Shown below are 8 T cell receptor beta chains from a single sample sequenced in a study of early T cells in non-severe SARS-CoV-2 infection. TCRdb re-called the 5' RACE reads with MiXCR, one entry per CDR3 protein. This sample has tens of thousands of distinct CDR3 sequences, with under 5.5% found just once. Sequencing used whole blood, obtained at baseline. The receptors stem from an adult who was a healthcare worker with PCR-confirmed SARS-CoV-2 infection or an uninfected control (not recorded which).

This clonotype was counted many times. The chain has TRBV4-3 and TRBJ1-6; D unclear. The V gene lost 0 bases and the J gene lost 10 bases, with 7 bases spanning the gap. CDR3 length: 13 residues. Per the germline V gene, CDR1 is LGHNA and CDR2 is YSLEER. CDR3 protein: CASSQEVGSPLHF. The CDR3 DNA follows: TGCGCCAGCAGCCAAGAAGTTGGCTCACCCCTCCACTTT.

This clonotype was seen ten or more times. This sequence joins TRBV6-2 or TRBV6-3 and TRBJ2-3; possibly TRBD1 for D (5 bases). The CDR3 length is 16 residues. CDR1 MNHEY and CDR2 SVGEGT come from the germline V gene. The V end lost 6 bases, the J end lost 0 bases, and 16 bases lay between the germline ends. CDR3 region: CASRDRRTISTDTQYF. The CDR3 DNA reads as TGTGCCAGCAGGGACCGACGGACAATTAGCACAGATACGCAGTATTTT.

This clonotype was counted between two and nine times. CDR3: CASSQESQGNSNEQFF. CDR3 sequence (DNA): TGTGCCAGCAGCCAAGAGTCTCAGGGAAATAGCAATGAGCAGTTCTTC. The V call is TRBV4-2, the J call TRBJ2-1; perhaps TRBD1 as D (5 bases). Germline loops: CDR1 LGHNA, CDR2 YNFKEQ. V gave up 0 bases and J gave up 6 bases, with 15 bases separating them. The CDR3 spans 16 residues.

Many counts were recorded for this clonotype. V and J are TRBV10-3 and TRBJ2-7, with TRBD1 identical over 10 bases. The CDR3 contains 14 residues. The ends lost 4 bases at V and 6 bases at J; junction bases unmatched: 6. The germline V gene encodes CDR1 ENHRY and CDR2 SYGVKD. CDR3 amino acids: CAISGTGGRSEQYF. In DNA form, the CDR3 reads TGTGCCATCAGTGGGACAGGGGGGCGGAGCGAGCAGTACTTC.

This clonotype was detected ten times or more. The gene calls are TRBV27 and TRBJ1-1, with D maybe TRBD1 (6 bases). The germline V gene encodes CDR1 MNHEY and CDR2 SMNVEV (reference sequence). V dropped 2 bases and J dropped 3 bases, with 13 bases sitting between them. The length of the CDR3 is 15 residues. Written as DNA, the CDR3 is TGTGCCAGCAGTTTAAGAGGTCAGGGGTACACTGAAGCTTTCTTT. Residues: CASSLRGQGYTEAFF.

This clonotype was recorded many times. The gene calls are TRBV10-3 and TRBJ2-3; tentative D call: TRBD2 (5 bases). Trimming pared 10 bases from V and 2 bases from J, leaving 16 bases between. CDR1 is ENHRY and CDR2 is SYGVKD in the germline V gene. The CDR3 spans 14 residues. CDR3 amino acids: CATGSPLTTDTQYF. The CDR3 DNA follows: TGTGCCACGGGGTCTCCCTTAACCACAGATACGCAGTATTTT.

This clonotype was observed at least ten times. The V gene is TRBV11-3, the J gene TRBJ2-1; no firm D call. V was pared by 3 bases and J by 0 bases, with 15 bases between. The germline gives CDR1 SGHNT, CDR2 YENEEA. This CDR3 comprises 17 residues. CDR3 DNA: TGTGCCAGCAGCTTCCGTGGCCGAGGTTTCTCCTACAATGAGCAGTTCTTC. Amino acid sequence: CASSFRGRGFSYNEQFF. The entire variable domain, with the rest obtained from reference TRBV11-3 and TRBJ2-1, is as follows: EAGVVQSPRYKIIEKKQPVAFWCNPISGHNTLYWYLQNLGQGPELLIRYENEEAVDDSQLPKDRFSAERLKGVDSTLKIQPAELGDSAVYLCASSFRGRGFSYNEQFFGPGTRLTVL.

This clonotype was seen ten or more times. The gene calls are TRBV20-1 and TRBJ1-1; 7 bases agree with TRBD1. With 5 bases clipped from V and 5 bases from J, the junction kept 8 bases outside the gene matches. Germline assignment: CDR1 DFQATT and CDR2 SNEGSKA (reference sequence). This CDR3 comprises 13 residues. The CDR3 spells CSAGTGVVTEAFF. CDR3 DNA sequence: TGCAGTGCTGGAACAGGGGTAGTAACTGAAGCTTTCTTT.